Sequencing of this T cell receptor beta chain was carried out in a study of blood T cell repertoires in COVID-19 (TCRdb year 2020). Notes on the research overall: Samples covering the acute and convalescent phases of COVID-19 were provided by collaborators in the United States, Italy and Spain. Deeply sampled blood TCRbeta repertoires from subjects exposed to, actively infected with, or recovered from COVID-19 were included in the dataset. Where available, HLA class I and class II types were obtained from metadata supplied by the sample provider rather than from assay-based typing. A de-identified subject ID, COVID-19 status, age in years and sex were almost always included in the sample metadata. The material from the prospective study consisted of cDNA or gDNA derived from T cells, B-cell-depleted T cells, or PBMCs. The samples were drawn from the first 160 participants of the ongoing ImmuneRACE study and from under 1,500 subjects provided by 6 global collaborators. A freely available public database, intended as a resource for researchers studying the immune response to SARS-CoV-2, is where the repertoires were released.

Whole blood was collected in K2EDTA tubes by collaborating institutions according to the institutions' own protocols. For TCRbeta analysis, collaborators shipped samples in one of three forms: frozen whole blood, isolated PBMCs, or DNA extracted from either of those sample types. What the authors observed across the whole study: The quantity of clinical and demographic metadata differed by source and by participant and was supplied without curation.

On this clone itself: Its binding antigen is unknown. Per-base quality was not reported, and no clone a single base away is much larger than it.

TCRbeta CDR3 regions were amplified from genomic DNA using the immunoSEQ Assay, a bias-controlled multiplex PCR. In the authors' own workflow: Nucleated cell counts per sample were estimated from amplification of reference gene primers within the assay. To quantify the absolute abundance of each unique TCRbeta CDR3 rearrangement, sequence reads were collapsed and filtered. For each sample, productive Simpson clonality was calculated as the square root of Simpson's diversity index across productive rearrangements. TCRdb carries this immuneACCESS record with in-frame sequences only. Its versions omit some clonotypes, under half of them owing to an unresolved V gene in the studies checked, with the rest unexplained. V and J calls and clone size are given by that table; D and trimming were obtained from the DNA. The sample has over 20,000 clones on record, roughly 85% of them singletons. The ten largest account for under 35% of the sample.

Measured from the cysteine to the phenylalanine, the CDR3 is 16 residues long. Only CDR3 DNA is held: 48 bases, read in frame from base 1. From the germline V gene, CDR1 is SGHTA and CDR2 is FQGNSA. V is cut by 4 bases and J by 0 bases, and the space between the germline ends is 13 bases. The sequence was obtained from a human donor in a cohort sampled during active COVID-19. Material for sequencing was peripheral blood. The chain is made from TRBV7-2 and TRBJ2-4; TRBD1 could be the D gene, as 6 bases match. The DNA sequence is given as TGTGCCAGCAGCTCGGGGACACTTCTAGCCAAAAACATTCAGTACTTC. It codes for CASSSGTLLAKNIQYF. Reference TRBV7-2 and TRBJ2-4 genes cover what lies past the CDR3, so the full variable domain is GAGVSQSPSNKVTEKGKDVELRCDPISGHTALYWYRQSLGQGLEFLIYFQGNSAPDKSGLPSDRFSAERTGGSVSTLTIQRTQQEDSAVYLCASSSGTLLAKNIQYFGAGTRLSVL.